The 27 T cell receptor beta chains presented below share a single source sample, sequenced in a study of low-dose radiotherapy and immunotherapy resistance in tumors. TRAV- and TRBV-specific primers were used for first-strand cDNA, which covered alpha and beta chains. With a V-primer adapter and a constant-region primer, TCRs were amplified for 20 to 25 PCR cycles. One entry per CDR3 protein results from TCRdb running MiXCR on the reads. The data show tens of thousands of distinct CDR3 sequences, about 26% seen once. As to time point: before trial treatment. The material sequenced was PBMCs, taken before treatment. The receptor source for this set is a male donor with rectosigmoid adenocarcinoma.

This clonotype has only a few counts. The V gene is TRBV5-5, the J gene TRBJ2-3; D is perhaps TRBD1 (6 bases). In germline, CDR1 is SGHKS, CDR2 YYEKEE (reference sequence). Deletions cut 0 bases from V and 1 base from J, with 12 bases between. The CDR3 runs 16 residues. Here the CDR3 reads CASSLEAGAGTDTQYF. The CDR3 DNA is TGTGCCAGCAGCTTGGAGGCAGGGGCCGGCACAGATACGCAGTATTTT.

This clonotype was seen ten or more times. This chain joins TRBV28 and TRBJ2-1; D possibly matches TRBD1 or TRBD2 (5 bases each). CDR1 and CDR2 (germline): MDHEN, SYDVKM. V dropped 7 bases and J dropped 0 bases, with 19 bases sitting between them. This CDR3 has 17 residues. The CDR3 sequence is CASMGPGPVDSYNEQFF. CDR3 bases: TGTGCCAGCATGGGACCGGGGCCCGTCGACTCCTACAATGAGCAGTTCTTC. Variable domain in full (rest from reference TRBV28 and TRBJ2-1): DVKVTQSSRYLVKRTGEKVFLECVQDMDHENMFWYRQDPGLGLRLIYFSYDVKMKEKGDIPEGYSVSREKKERFSLILESASTNQTSMYLCASMGPGPVDSYNEQFFGPGTRLTVL.

The chain uses TRBV10-3 and TRBJ1-1; 10 bases agree with TRBD1. The CDR3 is made up of 15 amino acids. Trimming removed 10 bases from V and 1 base from J; junction bases left unmatched: 9. Germline values: CDR1 ENHRY, CDR2 SYGVKD. The CDR3 sequence: CATRDRGQANTEAFF. CDR3 nucleotides: TGTGCCACCAGAGACAGGGGGCAGGCGAACACTGAAGCTTTCTTT.

This clonotype was seen many times. This rearrangement joins TRBV12-3 or TRBV12-4 to TRBJ1-1; possible D gene TRBD1, 5 bases. V gave up 6 bases and J gave up 3 bases, with 14 bases separating them. The CDR3 has 14 amino acids. The chain's CDR3 is CASRGDRFDTEAFF. For the CDR3, the DNA is TGTGCCAGCAGAGGTGACAGATTTGACACTGAAGCTTTCTTT.

This clonotype was counted at least ten times. The chain links TRBV27 to TRBJ2-7; D uncertain. Germline CDR1 and CDR2: MNHEY and SMNVEV (reference sequence). The V and J ends lost 8 bases and 4 bases respectively, with 12 bases between them. The CDR3 covers 12 residues. CDR3 coding DNA: TGTGCCAGCCCCCCTGATGGATACGAGCAGTACTTC. Encoded protein: CASPPDGYEQYF.

This clonotype was observed a few times. V gene TRBV6-8 combines with J gene TRBJ2-5; 10 nucleotides match TRBD2. CDR1 is MNHGY, CDR2 SAAAGT, per germline. J gave up 2 bases and V 5 bases, and 8 bases lay outside the gene matches. This CDR3 is built from 16 residues. CDR3 residues: CASSPSGTSVQETQYF. The CDR3 nucleotides are TGTGCCAGCAGTCCCTCTGGGACTAGCGTGCAAGAGACCCAGTACTTC.

Only a few counts were recorded for this clonotype. This likely came from a read error, as a far larger clone is one base away. The chain uses TRBV5-3 and TRBJ1-3, with 10 bases identical to TRBD1. TRBV5-3 is an open reading frame whose function is uncertain. This CDR3 is 15 amino acids long. The DNA of the CDR3 is TGTGCCAGCAGCTGGGACAGGGGCTCTGGAAACACCATATATTTT. It is translated as CASSWDRGSGNTIYF.

This clonotype was recorded a few times. A far larger clone is a single base away, which makes a read error likely. The V and J genes are TRBV5-6 and TRBJ2-5, with TRBD1 as a possible D gene (6 bases). CDR1 is SGHDT and CDR2 is YYEEEE in the germline V gene. V lost 0 bases, J lost 11 bases, and 20 bases lay in between. There are 15 residues in the CDR3. CDR3: CASSLVGGKGDEQYF. DNA for the CDR3: TGTGCCAGCAGCTTGGTAGGGGGAAAAGGCGATGAGCAGTACTTC.

This clonotype was found many times. J is TRBJ2-7 and V is TRBV7-3; tentative D call: TRBD1 (7 bases). The V and J ends lost 3 bases and 6 bases respectively, with 12 bases between them. The germline V gene encodes CDR1 SGHTA and CDR2 FQGTGA. CDR3 length: 13 residues. The CDR3 coding sequence is TGTGCCAGCAGCTTTGCAGGGGGAGGCGAGCAGTACTTC. Protein sequence: CASSFAGGGEQYF.

Many counts were recorded for this clonotype. The V call is TRBV12-3 or TRBV12-4, the J call TRBJ2-2, with TRBD2 matching 7 bases. The length of the CDR3 is 16 residues. V was pared by 7 bases and J by 6 bases, with 14 bases of the junction left unmatched. The CDR3: CASNSERAGDPGELFF. The CDR3 DNA reads as TGTGCCAGCAACTCGGAGCGGGCGGGAGACCCCGGGGAGCTGTTTTTT.

The rearrangement links TRBV5-1 to TRBJ2-1; 9 nucleotides match TRBD2. With 3 bases clipped from V and 1 base from J, the junction kept 8 bases outside the gene matches. Germline V gene data show CDR1 as SGHRS and CDR2 as YFSETQ. The CDR3 is 17 residues long. The CDR3, as DNA: TGCGCCAGCAGCTCAAGGCCTAGCGGGGAGTCCTACAATGAGCAGTTCTTC. Protein product: CASSSRPSGESYNEQFF.

Notes on this clonotype: A much larger clone sits a single nucleotide away, making a read error possible. This rearrangement joins TRBV12-3 or TRBV12-4 to TRBJ2-7; TRBD1 might be the D (6 bases). This CDR3 is built from 12 residues. The CDR3 reads CASSYRVHEQHF. The CDR3 nucleotides are TGTGCCAGCAGTTACAGGGTCCACGAGCAGCACTTC.

The sample holds many counts of this clonotype. J is TRBJ2-5 and V is TRBV11-2; D gene uncertain. Germline V gene data show CDR1 as SGHAT and CDR2 as FQNNGV. The CDR3 has 12 residues. V shed 5 bases and J shed 3 bases, with 7 bases lying between them. The CDR3 DNA sequence: TGTGCCAGCAGCCAAACTGAAGAGACCCAGTACTTC. Its translation is CASSQTEETQYF.

This clonotype was counted ten times or more. This rearrangement joins TRBV6-6 to TRBJ2-7, with 9 bases aligning to TRBD2. Trimming cost V 0 bases and J 5 bases; bases outside gene matches: 11. This CDR3 is built from 17 residues. Germline CDR1 is MNHNY and CDR2 is SVGAGI (reference sequence). CDR3 nucleotide sequence: TGTGCCAGCAGTTACTCGCGGGGGGGGGCTGTCCGTGACGAGCAGTACTTC. Its translation is CASSYSRGGAVRDEQYF.

This chain joins TRBV28 and TRBJ2-1, with 12 bases identical to TRBD2. The CDR3 contains 14 residues. After removal of 7 bases from V and 5 bases from J, the junction contained 3 bases not matched to a gene. The germline gives CDR1 MDHEN, CDR2 SYDVKM. The DNA of the CDR3 is TGTGCCAGCATGACTAGCGGGAGAAACAATGAGCAGTTCTTC. Translated: CASMTSGRNNEQFF.

This clonotype was seen ten or more times. The chain employs TRBV12-3 or TRBV12-4 and TRBJ1-1; 7 bases map to TRBD1. The CDR3 has 18 amino acids. Losses at the gene ends were 5 bases for V and 4 bases for J; bases not matched to a gene: 19. CDR3 DNA: TGTGCCAGCAGTCTTCCACGACAGGGAGATCACGGGGCCACTGAAGCTTTCTTT. Residues: CASSLPRQGDHGATEAFF.

This clonotype appeared many times. The chain has TRBV7-9 and TRBJ2-7, with D unclear. Germline V gives CDR1 SEHNR, CDR2 FQNEAQ (reference sequence). CDR3 length equals 12 residues. The V end was cut by 5 bases, the J end by 6 bases, with 11 bases between. The chain's CDR3 is CASSHDGPEQYF. Written as DNA, the CDR3 is TGTGCCAGCAGCCACGACGGGCCCGAGCAGTACTTC.

This clonotype was seen repeatedly, ten times or more. The rearrangement joins TRBV13 to TRBJ2-5; D might be TRBD2 (6 bases). There are 15 residues in the CDR3. Trimming cost V 5 bases and J 2 bases, with 15 bases left between them. CDR1 is PRHDT, CDR2 FYEKMQ, per germline (reference sequence). The DNA for the CDR3 is TGTGCCAGCAGCCTACAAGGTGGGGGGCAAGAGACCCAGTACTTC. Protein: CASSLQGGGQETQYF.

This clonotype has at least ten counts. This chain uses TRBV27 with TRBJ1-6; D perhaps matches TRBD1 (6 bases). The CDR3 runs to 15 residues. Germline CDR1 is MNHEY and CDR2 is SMNVEV (reference sequence). V was clipped by 6 bases and J by 1 base, with 10 bases between them. As DNA, the CDR3 is TGTGCCAGCAGGGAACAGGGTTCCTATAATTCACCCCTCCACTTT. Its translation is CASREQGSYNSPLHF.

This clonotype was recorded many times. The chain uses TRBV7-2 and TRBJ2-7; 9 bases fit TRBD2. J lost 9 bases, V lost 1 base, and 10 bases had no gene match. The CDR3 consists of 15 residues. Looked up from germline, CDR1 is SGHTA and CDR2 is FQGNSA. The CDR3 is CASSLGAGGQFWQYF. The DNA for the CDR3 is TGTGCCAGCAGCTTAGGGGCGGGGGGGCAGTTTTGGCAGTACTTC.

This clonotype was detected ten times or more. This chain joins TRBV5-6 and TRBJ2-5; D is possibly TRBD1 or TRBD2 (5 bases each). Germline V gives CDR1 SGHDT, CDR2 YYEEEE. V lost 4 bases to trimming and J lost 9 bases, with 19 bases between them. This CDR3 comprises 14 residues. The CDR3: CASSDVRDDRSQYF. Written as DNA, the CDR3 is TGTGCCAGCAGCGACGTCCGGGACGATCGTTCCCAGTACTTC.

The sample holds one count of this clonotype. A far larger clone differs by one base, so this is likely a read error. The chain has TRBV5-7 and TRBJ2-1, with D unclear. TRBV5-7 is annotated as an ORF whose role is uncertain. Trimming pared 1 base from V and 13 bases from J, leaving 18 bases between. The CDR3 spans 14 residues. The CDR3 region is CASSLQATQETQFF. CDR3 DNA sequence: TGTGCCAGCAGCTTGCAGGCCACACAAGAGACCCAGTTCTTC.

This clonotype showed up many times. The rearrangement links TRBV5-1 to TRBJ2-6; TRBD2 aligns across 11 bases. Germline values: CDR1 SGHRS, CDR2 YFSETQ. V gave up 4 bases and J gave up 0 bases; unmatched junction bases: 6. The CDR3 is 18 residues long. The CDR3 DNA is TGCGCCAGCAGCGCGGGGACTAGCGGTAACTCTGGGGCCAACGTCCTGACTTTC. It specifies CASSAGTSGNSGANVLTF. Full variable domain (rest looked up from reference TRBV5-1 and TRBJ2-6): KAGVTQTPRYLIKTRGQQVTLSCSPISGHRSVSWYQQTPGQGLQFLFEYFSETQRNKGNFPGRFSGRQFSNSRSEMNVSTLELGDSALYLCASSAGTSGNSGANVLTFGAGSRLTVL.

A few counts support this clonotype. The V and J genes are TRBV2 and TRBJ2-2, with TRBD1 matching 9 bases. The CDR3 is made up of 16 amino acids. CDR1 and CDR2 from the germline V gene are SNHLY and FYNNEI. The junction had 8 bases not matched to a gene; V was cut back by 5 bases and J by 4 bases. The chain's CDR3 is CASSSGQGMVTGELFF. CDR3 in DNA: TGTGCCAGCAGTTCAGGACAGGGGATGGTCACCGGGGAGCTGTTTTTT.

The V call is TRBV10-3, the J call TRBJ2-5; D is unclear. There are 13 residues in the CDR3. V was shortened by 3 bases and J by 1 base, with 6 bases between the two germline ends. CDR1 and CDR2 (germline): ENHRY, SYGVKD. DNA for the CDR3: TGTGCCATCAGTGAACGCTTCCAAGAGACCCAGTACTTC. It encodes CAISERFQETQYF.

This clonotype was found once. A far larger clone is one nucleotide away, so this likely arose from a read error. V and J are TRBV19 and TRBJ2-1; the D is unclear. The CDR3 loop spans 11 amino acids. Germline CDR1 and CDR2: LNHDA and SQIVND (reference sequence). CDR3 DNA sequence: TGTGACAGCAGCCCAGGAAATGAGCAGTTCTTC. Its translation: CDSSPGNEQFF.

This clonotype showed up many times. The chain joins TRBV20-1 to TRBJ1-5; D is perhaps TRBD1 (5 bases). Per germline, CDR1 DFQATT and CDR2 SNEGSKA (reference sequence). V was clipped by 2 bases and J by 3 bases, with 14 bases between them. The CDR3 extends over 15 amino acids. CDR3 DNA sequence: TGCAGTGCTAGATCTGGGGGGGGACCCAATCAGCCCCAGCATTTT. Amino acids: CSARSGGGPNQPQHF.